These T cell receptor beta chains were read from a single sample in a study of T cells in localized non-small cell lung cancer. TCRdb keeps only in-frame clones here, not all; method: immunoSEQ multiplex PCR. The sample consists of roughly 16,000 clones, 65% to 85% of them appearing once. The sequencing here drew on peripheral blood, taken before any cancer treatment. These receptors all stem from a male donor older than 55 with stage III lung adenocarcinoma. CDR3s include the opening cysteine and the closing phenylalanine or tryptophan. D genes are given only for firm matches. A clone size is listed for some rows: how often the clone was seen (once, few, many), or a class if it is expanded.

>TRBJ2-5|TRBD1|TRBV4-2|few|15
TGTGCCAGCAGCCAAGACGGACAGGTCCAAGAGACCCAGTACTTC
CASSQDGQVQETQYF
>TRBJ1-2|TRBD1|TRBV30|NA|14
TGTGCCTGCATCAACGCCGGGACAGATTATGGCTACACCTTC
CACINAGTDYGYTF
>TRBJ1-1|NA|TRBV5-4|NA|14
TGTGCCAGCAGCTTGTTGGCGGGGGGGACTGAAGCTTTCTTT
CASSLLAGGTEAFF
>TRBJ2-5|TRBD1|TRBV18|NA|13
TGTGCCAGCTCGCTTGACAGGGGGGAGACCCAGTACTTC
CASSLDRGETQYF
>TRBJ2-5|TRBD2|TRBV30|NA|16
TGTGCCTGGGGCCTAGGACTAGCGGGGGGGTTGGAGACCCAGTACTTC
CAWGLGLAGGLETQYF
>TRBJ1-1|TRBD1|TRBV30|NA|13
TGTGCCTGGACGGGACAGAGCTTGTCGGAAGCTTTCTTT
CAWTGQSLSEAFF
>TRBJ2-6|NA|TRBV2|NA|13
TGTGCCAGTTCCCCCTCTGGGGCCAACGTCCTGACTTTC
CASSPSGANVLTF
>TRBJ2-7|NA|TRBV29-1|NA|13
TGCAGCGTTGCGAAGGGGACCTCCTACGAGCAGTACTTC
CSVAKGTSYEQYF
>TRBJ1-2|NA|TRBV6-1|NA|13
TGTGCCAGCAGCCAAACAGGCATCTATGGCTACACCTTC
CASSQTGIYGYTF
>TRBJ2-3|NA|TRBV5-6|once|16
TGTGCCAGCAGCTTTAGAGGGCCCTCCAGGACAGATACGCAGTATTTT
CASSFRGPSRTDTQYF
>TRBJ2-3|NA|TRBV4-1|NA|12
TGCGCCAGCAGCCAAGCTGAAGATACGCAGTATTTT
CASSQAEDTQYF
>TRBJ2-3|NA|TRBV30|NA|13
TGTGCCTGGAGTGGGGGCAGCACAGATACGCAGTATTTT
CAWSGGSTDTQYF